These T cell receptor beta chains were read from a single sample in a study of cytomegalovirus exposure and HLA in healthy donors. The data were produced by immunoSEQ multiplex PCR, yet TCRdb's version contains in-frame clones alone and is incomplete. Of under 110,000 clones in the sample, approximately 75% were seen once. Sequences were obtained from PBMCs. The receptors here all came from a woman aged 40 to 50 in good health and CMV-seronegative. Each CDR3 is given with its conserved first and last residue. A D gene is named only where the DNA matches it firmly. Size is omitted from some rows. Given values are once, few, many or a class for expanded clones.

>TRBV7-2|TRBD1|-|TRBJ2-7
CASSLLRTGGPGEQYF
TGTGCCAGCAGCTTATTGAGGACAGGGGGCCCGGGCGAGCAGTACTTC
>TRBV7-6|TRBD1|-|TRBJ2-2
CASSLAQGAFGELFF
TGTGCCAGCAGCTTAGCGCAGGGGGCTTTCGGGGAGCTGTTTTTT
>TRBV7-9|-|-|TRBJ1-4
CASSLSQGEKLFF
TGTGCCAGCAGCTTATCTCAGGGTGAAAAACTGTTTTTT
>TRBV6-5|-|few|TRBJ1-6
CASSASGTNNSPLHF
TGTGCCAGCAGTGCCTCCGGGACTAATAATTCACCCCTCCACTTT
>TRBV18|TRBD1|-|TRBJ1-1
CASSRTGDTEAFF
TGTGCCAGCTCACGGACAGGGGACACTGAAGCTTTCTTT
>TRBV9|TRBD2|-|TRBJ2-3
CASSVEGGGPFTDTQYF
TGTGCCAGCAGCGTAGAGGGCGGGGGGCCCTTCACAGATACGCAGTATTTT
>TRBV13|-|few|TRBJ1-5
CASSEGQYSNQPQHF
TGTGCCAGCAGCGAGGGACAATATAGCAATCAGCCCCAGCATTTT
>TRBV9|TRBD1|-|TRBJ2-7
CASSVGTGSPEEQYF
TGTGCCAGCAGCGTTGGGACAGGGTCCCCTGAAGAGCAGTACTTC
>TRBV6-1|-|-|TRBJ2-7
CASISDPRLGYEQYF
TGTGCCAGCATCTCCGACCCGAGACTAGGCTACGAGCAGTACTTC
>TRBV28|TRBD1|-|TRBJ2-1
CASNPGQGNEQFF
TGTGCCAGCAACCCGGGACAGGGGAATGAGCAGTTCTTC
>TRBV11-2|-|-|TRBJ2-4
CASSADWGNIQYF
TGTGCCAGCAGCGCGGACTGGGGAAACATTCAGTACTTC
>TRBV9|-|-|TRBJ2-1
CASSVKTGLGGRSEEQFF
TGTGCCAGCAGCGTAAAAACAGGGTTGGGGGGGAGGAGCGAGGAGCAGTTCTTC
>TRBV13|-|few|TRBJ1-5
CASSLGARSGFNQPQHF
TGTGCCAGCAGCTTAGGAGCGCGTAGTGGATTCAATCAGCCCCAGCATTTT
>TRBV7-3|TRBD1|-|TRBJ1-3
CASSVEMIRDRDRNTIYF
TGTGCCAGCAGCGTAGAAATGATCCGGGACAGGGACAGAAACACCATATATTTT
>TRBV7-8|TRBD1|-|TRBJ2-5
CASSLTGSSETQYF
TGTGCCAGCAGCCTGACAGGGTCGAGCGAGACCCAGTACTTC
>TRBV6-5|-|once|TRBJ2-1
CASSLSYNEQFF
TGTGCCAGCAGTCTCTCCTACAATGAGCAGTTCTTC
>TRBV30|-|few|TRBJ1-1
CAWRSGGNIVEAFF
TGTGCCTGGAGGTCTGGGGGCAATATCGTTGAAGCTTTCTTT
>TRBV6-5|-|-|TRBJ2-1
CASSAGQSSYNEQFF
TGTGCCAGCAGCGCGGGACAGAGCTCCTACAATGAGCAGTTCTTC
>TRBV18|TRBD1|-|TRBJ2-3
CASESGTGARTSTDTQYF
TGTGCCAGCGAATCCGGGACAGGGGCCCGGACTAGCACAGATACGCAGTATTTT